The entry below describes one T cell receptor (beta chain). Its binding antigen is unknown. One base away there is no much larger clone; base qualities are not given. Including the terminal cysteine and phenylalanine, the CDR3 comprises 14 residues. The read is trimmed to its CDR3 DNA, 42 bases read in frame from base 1. Cut back by 3 bases and 6 bases, the V and J ends lie 12 bases apart. The CDR1 and CDR2 encoded by the germline V gene are MGHRA and YSYEKL. The protocol used for the library was the immunoSEQ multiplex PCR assay. A mixture of 60 forward primers for TCR Vbeta segments and 13 reverse primers for TCR Jbeta segments was used in the multiplex PCR. The CDR3 region of rearranged TCR beta genes was amplified from genomic DNA by a multiplex PCR assay. The amplified TCR beta libraries were sequenced on the Illumina HiSeq System as 87-base-pair reads. The published analysis was carried out like this. A later analysis tallied 70 million to 100 million unique TCR beta chains across the 700 or so repertoires, and some 10 million of those chains were shared by two or more donors. Raw reads were error-corrected and collapsed into unique sequences with a nearest-neighbor algorithm that merged closely related sequences to remove PCR and sequencing errors. CDR3 sequences were aligned to IMGT reference sequences to assign V, D and J gene segments. For a sequence to be retained, at least a six-nucleotide match to both a V gene segment and a J gene segment was required. A rearrangement counted as productive if the CDR3 had no stop codons and remained in frame with V and J, and every other rearrangement counted as non-productive. Following IMGT convention, CDR3 was defined as the stretch from the second conserved V-encoded cysteine up to the conserved J-encoded phenylalanine. The earlier analysis of 587 of the donors excluded any sequence lacking an unambiguous match to a single V gene segment. In an earlier analysis of 587 of the donors, V segments were called functional above 56.7% productive rearrangements and were called segregating when the between-donor standard deviation exceeded 5%. A statistical classification framework was developed to diagnose cytomegalovirus status using the catalog of TCR beta chain sequences. In a later analysis, V and J genes were assigned by comparing TCR nucleotide sequences against IMGT/GENE-DB human TR gene sequences. A later analysis assigned CDR3 sequences and most-parsimonious VDJ recombination scenarios with the TCRdist pipeline. In a later analysis, each TCR beta chain was defined by its CDR3 amino acid sequence together with its V-gene family, and reads without a unique V-gene family were excluded. To address suspected cross-contamination and a sequencing artifact, a later analysis removed roughly 640 highly shared, low-generation-probability nucleotide sequences. In a later analysis, a clonal expansion index was calculated for each public chain from normalized within-repertoire ranks of inferred template counts. A later analysis computed generation probabilities with a VDJ recombination model fitted to out-of-frame rearrangements, and checked the results against IGoR. In a later analysis, hypergeometric tests were used to score TCR-TCR, TCR-HLA and TCR-CMV co-occurrence, with a repertoire-size bias correction applied to TCR pairs. In a later analysis, false discovery rates were estimated by permuting HLA or CMV assignments 20 times. In a later analysis, co-occurring TCRs were grouped using DBSCAN, with TCRdist sequence similarity added in when clustering inside HLA-allele-positive subsets. Co-occurrence clustering excluded repertoires with fewer than 30,000 or more than 120,000 public chains, plus five with anomalous nucleotide sharing. Entries here come from immuneACCESS through TCRdb and include only in-frame sequences with V and J called. Some clones fail to appear in such tables; in the studies checked, an unresolved V gene covers under half of the shortfall, and the cause of the remainder is unknown. V, J and clone size are taken as reported in that table, and D and trimming were inferred from the DNA itself. The sample has roughly 120,000 clones on record, more than 65% of them singletons. In total, the top ten clones hold 9.5% to 15% of the sample.

These data originate in a study of cytomegalovirus exposure and HLA in healthy donors (dated by TCRdb to the late 2010s). Study-wide context: According to an earlier analysis of 587 of the donors, 150 million to 200 million T cells yielded 117 million unique TCR beta sequences and less than 300 Gb of sequence data. An early release that covered fewer than 800 HLA-typed donors contained approximately 300 gigabases of sequencing data and about 93 million unique TCR sequences. Of the roughly 400 genotyped donors, 75% to 85% were placed in the genetic ancestry cluster associated with self-reported Caucasian donors. The study was designed to test whether signatures of past pathogen exposure could be identified by cataloging public T cell receptors. The study used immunosequencing to profile the T cell repertoires of hundreds of subjects and linked those repertoires to cytomegalovirus serostatus. Along with the roughly 710-subject first cohort, a separate validation cohort of over a hundred different subjects was used. To predict cytomegalovirus infection status, the study brought together high-throughput TCR immunosequencing, statistical association of individual TCRs with disease status, and machine learning. To study patterns of TCR occurrence, a later analysis re-analyzed previously published TCR beta repertoires from 666 donors and added high-resolution HLA genotyping. Rather than drawing on any new phenotypic data, the later analysis identified candidate immune exposures from TCR beta sequences and the way those sequences occurred across donors. To decide whether each TCR beta V gene segment behaved as functional or pseudogenic, an earlier analysis of nearly 600 of the donors relied on high-throughput TCR beta sequencing. Donor age, sex, ethnicity and CMV serostatus were compiled together with the repertoire data. A later genetic analysis used genome-wide SNP genotypes for about three fifths of the 666 donors, treating that subset as a discovery cohort. All discovery cohort repertoires had been generated using a single sequencing platform. HLA typing covered class I and class II loci at four-digit resolution. Typing coverage varied by locus: about 620-640 donors for A, B, C, DRB1 and DQB1; roughly 520 for DQA1; about 570 for DPA1; fewer than 480 for DPB1. Because of strong linkage in the cohort, 5 or 6 DR-DQ haplotypes were treated as single units for association and clustering. Among 300 to 500 genotyped donors of the cohort, an average of around 250,000 unique TCR beta nucleotide sequences was sequenced per donor, of which about 19% were non-productive. Results the study describes overall, beyond this receptor: In a later genetic analysis, a missense DCLRE1C variant was associated with V-gene and J-gene trimming of TCR beta chains, and the association was replicated in an independent cohort. The presence/absence analyses assumed that sequencing depth was roughly uniform across donors, and that assumption may not be true. This cohort had only TCR beta chains sequenced, and the lack of alpha or paired-chain data limited which features could be detected. In a later analysis, TCR association rates were found to vary across HLA loci, with the most associated TCRs seen for DRB1 alleles and the fewest for HLA-C alleles. A cluster of highly shared sequence variants was judged likely to represent a technical artifact of the sequencing pipeline. In a later analysis, several top co-occurrence clusters were reported to appear linked to parvovirus B19, influenza, CMV and Epstein-Barr virus. In a later analysis, HLA-associated TCR beta chains showed more clonal expansion and lower generation probabilities than non-associated chains that were equally common. Seventeen rarely observed V segments, including chromosome 9 orphons, were excluded from the earlier analysis of about 600 of the donors because counts were too low. Immune exposure information for the cohort was limited to CMV serostatus. A further reported finding was that TCR beta sequences accurately predicted the HLA-A and HLA-B alleles for most subjects in the first cohort. Correlated functional status among segregating V segments might be attributable to linkage disequilibrium, but an unknown experimental factor could not be ruled out. Strong co-occurrence of HLA alleles, especially DR and DQ, made assigning TCR associations to individual alleles difficult. According to a later genetic analysis, donors in an Asian-associated ancestry cluster had fewer N-insertions in productive TCRs than the approximately 630-donor mean. Cytomegalovirus status was reported to be diagnosed by the classifier with high specificity and sensitivity in both the original and validation cohorts. In a later analysis, most CMV-associated TCR beta chains were found to appear HLA-restricted, with HLA associations seemingly driven largely by CMV exposure. At a false discovery rate of 0.05, a later analysis linked fewer than 20,000 TCR beta sequences to specific HLA alleles. In an earlier analysis of over 550 of the donors, most TCR beta V segments were observed in productive rearrangements about 87% or about 30% of the time, broadly matching IMGT annotations. Because HLA typing was unavailable for some donors at each locus, only the typed subset was used in association tests. In vitro tests confirmed that three of the cytomegalovirus-associated TCR beta chains recognize cytomegalovirus antigens. The study listed 150 to 200 TCR beta chains as associated with cytomegalovirus. Most TCR sequences were seen in very few donors, while some public TCRs were found in many individuals. Some IMGT-functional V segments, including TRBV6-2 and TRBV6-3, could not be told apart with the 87-base-pair reads, so those segments were excluded. According to the authors, the approach could potentially be generalized to other disease states and immunological phenotypes.

The cohort comprised more than 550 healthy bone marrow donors. At the time of sampling, every cohort member was nominally healthy, though immune exposures that went unrecorded were likely present. The donor tested CMV seropositive, placing the donor among the 310 or so seropositive members of the cohort. A peripheral blood sample was collected from each donor, and TCR beta sequencing was performed on peripheral blood mononuclear cells. The Qiagen DNeasy Blood Extraction Kit was used to extract genomic DNA from the blood cell samples. The receptor's source is a woman aged 40 to 50 in good health and CMV-seropositive. The chain is made from TRBV4-1 and TRBJ2-4, with a tentative D gene TRBD1 over 5 matching bases. The sequenced sample consisted of PBMCs. The CDR3 in this case is CASSQTQGINIQYF. The DNA is as follows: TGCGCCAGCAGCCAGACCCAGGGAATAAACATTCAGTACTTC.